This record concerns one T cell receptor beta chain sequence. Its target is not known. Donors consisted of healthy bone marrow donors. The data belong to a study of cytomegalovirus exposure and HLA in healthy donors. Whole-study findings and limits: Trimming of TCR beta V- and J-genes showed a link, identified in a later analysis, to a missense DCLRE1C variant. Further analysis, carried out later, found HLA-associated TCR beta chains more clonally expanded than equally common other chains.

Both 60 Vbeta primers and 13 Jbeta primers went into the PCR. TCRdb keeps only in-frame clones here, not all; method: immunoSEQ multiplex PCR. The sample has 150,000 to 200,000 clones, around 76% seen once. This CDR3 is built from 13 residues. Per germline, CDR1 MNHEY and CDR2 SMNVEV (reference sequence). Germline trimming cut 4 bases from V and 4 bases from J; bases unmatched to any gene: 1. This clonotype was sampled from a man between 35 and 55 years old in good health and CMV-seronegative. Input material: PBMCs. The gene calls are TRBV27 and TRBJ1-1; 9 bases match TRBD1. CDR3 in DNA: TGTGCCAGCAGTTGGGACAGGGCCACTGAAGCTTTCTTT. It encodes CASSWDRATEAFF.